This record concerns one T cell receptor (beta chain) sequence. Patients all relapsed after autologous stem cell transplantation, and there was variation in brentuximab vedotin exposure. The record originates from a study of PD-1 blockade in classical Hodgkin lymphoma. This table comes from immunoSEQ multiplex PCR, and its TCRdb copy is limited to in-frame clones, with some not included. The sample has about 41,000 clones, roughly 80% seen once. This CDR3 region has 14 residues. Germline CDR1 is SNHLY and CDR2 is FYNNEI. The V and J ends lost 8 bases and 1 base respectively, with 11 bases between them.

This clonotype originated in a human donor with classical Hodgkin lymphoma. This chain links TRBV2 with TRBJ2-2; a weak D match, TRBD2 (6 bases). The material sequenced was peripheral blood mononuclear cells (PBMCs), taken at baseline. The CDR3 sequence: CASLGGVNTGELFF. Here the CDR3 DNA reads TGTGCCAGCCTCGGCGGGGTGAACACCGGGGAGCTGTTTTTT.